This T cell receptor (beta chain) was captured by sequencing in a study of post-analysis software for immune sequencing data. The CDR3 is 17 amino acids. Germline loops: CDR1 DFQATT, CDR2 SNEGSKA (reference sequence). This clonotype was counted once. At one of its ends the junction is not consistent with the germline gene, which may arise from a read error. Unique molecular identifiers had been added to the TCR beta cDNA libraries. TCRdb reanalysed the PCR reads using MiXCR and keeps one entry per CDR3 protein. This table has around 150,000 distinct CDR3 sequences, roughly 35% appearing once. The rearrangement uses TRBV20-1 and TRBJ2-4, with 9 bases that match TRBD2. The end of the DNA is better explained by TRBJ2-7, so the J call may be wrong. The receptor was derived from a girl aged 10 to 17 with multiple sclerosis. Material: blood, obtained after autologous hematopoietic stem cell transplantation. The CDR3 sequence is CSARDPKASGISHEQYF. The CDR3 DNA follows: TGCAGTGCTAGAGATCCCAAGGCTAGCGGGATCTCCCACGAGCAGTACTTC.